This TCR beta chain was retrieved from a study of beta chain features in type 1 diabetes. Study as a whole: Healthy donors resembled patients in age, gender and cell yields.

Broader study findings: Short templates might get an advantage during PCR, and this would be equal in patients and controls. VDJ junctions sequenced from type 1 diabetes patients showed fewer insertions and more deletions.

For this clone: As yet, its antigen is unknown.

Sorted cells reached over 95% purity in every population. TCRB transcripts that were expressed got sequenced, as all of the isolated RNA had been reverse transcribed. Profiling relied on immunoSEQ multiplex PCR, and the TCRdb table lists in-frame clones only, not all of them. The table includes hundreds of thousands of clones, 17% detected once. The TCR sequence derives from a woman under 30 in good health. The sequencing input was naive CD4+ T cells from blood.

As DNA, the CDR3 is TGTGCCAGCAGCCCCACTAGTCGTTTCTCCGAGCAGTACTTC. Its protein product is CASSPTSRFSEQYF. The chain links TRBV7-9 to TRBJ2-7, with TRBD2 as a possible D gene (5 bases). Per the germline V gene, CDR1 is SEHNR and CDR2 is FQNEAQ (reference sequence). The V gene lost 5 bases and the J gene lost 6 bases, with 17 bases spanning the gap. This CDR3 spans 14 amino acids.